A selection of T cell receptor beta chains follows, all from one sample in a study of blood T cell repertoires in COVID-19. Assay used: immunoSEQ multiplex PCR; TCRdb lists only in-frame clones, some missing. This table has more than 140,000 clones, 70% to 90% appearing once. The sequenced material came from peripheral blood. All receptors derive from a woman in her sixties or seventies with acute or convalescent COVID-19. Both conserved end residues are part of each CDR3. A D gene is named only where the DNA matches it firmly. Not all rows give a size; the values are once, few, many and, for expanded clones, a class.

d_call,v_call,clone_size,cdr3_length,j_call,cdr3_aa,cdr3_nt
TRBD1,TRBV5-1,.,16,TRBJ1-1,CASSPRTGGGNTEAFF,TGCGCCAGCAGCCCGAGGACAGGAGGAGGGAACACTGAAGCTTTCTTT
.,TRBV13,.,14,TRBJ1-5,CASSLGQGDQPQHF,TGTGCCAGCAGCTTAGGACAGGGAGATCAGCCCCAGCATTTT
TRBD2,TRBV4-2,.,17,TRBJ2-5,CASSQVSAGGNRETQYF,TGTGCCAGCAGCCAAGTATCGGCGGGGGGGAACCGGGAGACCCAGTACTTC
.,TRBV9,many,14,TRBJ2-7,CASSVVGGEDEQYF,TGTGCCAGCAGCGTAGTGGGGGGAGAGGACGAGCAGTACTTC
TRBD1,TRBV18,.,13,TRBJ1-6,CASSTGGNSPLHF,TGTGCCAGCTCGACAGGGGGGAATTCACCCCTCCACTTT
.,TRBV29-1,.,12,TRBJ1-3,CSVVTSGNTIYF,TGCAGCGTTGTAACTTCTGGAAACACCATATATTTT
TRBD2,TRBV27,.,15,TRBJ2-5,CASSFLGLAGETQYF,TGTGCCAGCAGTTTCCTTGGACTAGCTGGGGAGACCCAGTACTTC
TRBD2,TRBV5-6,.,17,TRBJ2-3,CASSLSLAGGPLDTQYF,TGTGCCAGCAGCTTGTCGCTAGCGGGGGGCCCACTAGATACGCAGTATTTT
.,TRBV7-9,.,15,TRBJ1-5,CASSARGDSNQPQHF,TGTGCCAGCAGCGCGCGGGGGGACAGCAATCAGCCCCAGCATTTT
.,TRBV3-1/TRBV3-2,.,13,TRBJ1-6,CASSQAQRSPLHF,TGTGCCAGCAGCCAAGCTCAGCGTTCACCCCTCCACTTT
TRBD1,TRBV16,.,16,TRBJ2-7,CASSLQTGTGAYEQYF,TGTGCCAGCAGCCTGCAAACCGGGACAGGGGCCTACGAGCAGTACTTC
.,TRBV19,.,13,TRBJ1-4,CASSIRSTEKLFF,TGTGCCAGTAGTATCAGGTCTACTGAAAAACTGTTTTTT
.,TRBV11-3,.,15,TRBJ1-5,CASSLGGERGQPQHF,TGTGCCAGCAGCTTGGGAGGGGAGCGGGGTCAGCCCCAGCATTTT
TRBD1,TRBV6-2/TRBV6-3,few,14,TRBJ2-7,CASSARGPPDEQYF,TGTGCCAGCAGTGCCAGGGGGCCCCCTGACGAGCAGTACTTC
TRBD2,TRBV12-5,.,15,TRBJ2-5,CASGLGTSGGETQYF,TGTGCTAGTGGTTTGGGGACTAGCGGGGGGGAGACCCAGTACTTC
.,TRBV28,.,13,TRBJ1-2,CASTRRVADGYTF,TGTGCCAGCACCCGCCGGGTTGCGGATGGCTACACCTTC
.,TRBV6-5,many,13,TRBJ2-7,CALTDLTSGEQYF,TGTGCCCTAACGGACCTCACCTCGGGGGAGCAGTACTTC
TRBD1,TRBV2,.,15,TRBJ1-5,CASGRRTGADQPQHF,TGTGCCAGCGGTCGTAGGACAGGGGCGGATCAGCCCCAGCATTTT
.,TRBV6-5,once,13,TRBJ1-4,CASSRSTNEKLFF,TGTGCCAGCTCGCGTTCAACTAATGAAAAACTGTTTTTT
TRBD1,TRBV5-1,.,17,TRBJ1-1,CASSPPRQGQGKTEAFF,TGCGCCAGCAGCCCACCCCGACAGGGTCAAGGGAAGACTGAAGCTTTCTTT
.,TRBV28,few,17,TRBJ2-7,CASSSGRSAVRSYEQYF,TGTGCCAGCAGTTCCGGCAGGTCTGCCGTAAGGTCCTACGAGCAGTACTTC
TRBD2,TRBV5-1,.,17,TRBJ2-2,CASSLVTSGRNTGELFF,TGCGCCAGCAGCTTGGTCACTAGCGGGAGGAACACCGGGGAGCTGTTTTTT
TRBD1,TRBV15,.,13,TRBJ1-4,CATLQGTNEKLFF,TGTGCCACCCTACAGGGGACTAATGAAAAACTGTTTTTT
TRBD1,TRBV6-5,.,16,TRBJ2-3,CASSYSRGRPTDTQYF,TGTGCCAGCAGTTACTCGAGGGGGCGCCCCACAGATACGCAGTATTTT
.,TRBV30,.,13,TRBJ2-5,CAWSRGSQETQYF,TGTGCCTGGTCAAGGGGCTCCCAAGAGACCCAGTACTTC
.,TRBV2,.,17,TRBJ2-4,CASSEAGGRLAKNIQYF,TGTGCCAGCAGTGAGGCCGGGGGGCGGCTAGCCAAAAACATTCAGTACTTC
TRBD1,TRBV12-3/TRBV12-4,many,13,TRBJ1-2,CASFPTGGNGYTF,TGTGCCAGCTTCCCTACAGGGGGGAATGGCTACACCTTC
.,TRBV4-2,.,16,TRBJ2-3,CASSQETPPRTDTQYF,TGTGCCAGCAGCCAAGAGACTCCACCTCGCACAGATACGCAGTATTTT
.,TRBV5-1,.,15,TRBJ1-6,CASSLDGRANSPLHF,TGCGCCAGCAGTTTGGACGGCAGGGCAAATTCACCCCTCCACTTT
TRBD1,TRBV27,.,15,TRBJ2-7,CASKSFPTGSYEQYF,TGTGCCTCTAAATCGTTCCCGACAGGGAGCTACGAGCAGTACTTC
TRBD1,TRBV19,once,15,TRBJ1-5,CASQRHDRGVQPQHF,TGTGCCAGTCAACGACACGACAGGGGGGTTCAGCCCCAGCATTTT
TRBD2,TRBV6-1,.,16,TRBJ2-5,CASSEVERGPQETQYF,TGTGCCAGCAGTGAAGTCGAGCGGGGGCCCCAAGAGACCCAGTACTTC
.,TRBV28,.,12,TRBJ1-1,CAIQTPNTEAFF,TGTGCCATTCAAACACCGAACACTGAAGCTTTCTTT
.,TRBV7-2,few,14,TRBJ1-5,CASSLSGGNQPQHF,TGTGCCAGCAGCTTATCAGGGGGCAATCAGCCCCAGCATTTT
TRBD1,TRBV5-1,.,15,TRBJ2-1,CASSLWGETGVEQFF,TGCGCCAGCAGCTTGTGGGGGGAGACAGGGGTCGAGCAGTTCTTC
.,TRBV19,.,15,TRBJ1-6,CASSIGQRADSPLHF,TGTGCCAGTAGTATTGGTCAGCGGGCCGATTCACCCCTCCACTTT
.,TRBV9,once,15,TRBJ2-3,CASSVGSALTDTQYF,TGTGCCAGCAGCGTAGGTAGCGCCCTCACAGATACGCAGTATTTT
TRBD1,TRBV4-3,.,14,TRBJ1-2,CASSLDRGPNSYTF,TGCGCCAGCAGCCTAGACAGGGGGCCTAACAGCTACACCTTC
.,TRBV5-4,.,13,TRBJ2-2,CASSFTVRGLVFF,TGTGCCAGCAGCTTCACAGTTAGGGGTTTGGTGTTTTTT
.,TRBV6-6,.,16,TRBJ1-1,CASNTGFLTMNTEAFF,TGTGCCAGCAACACAGGGTTCCTAACTATGAACACTGAAGCTTTCTTT
.,TRBV7-9,.,14,TRBJ1-2,CASSLLRAVGGYTF,TGTGCCAGCAGCTTACTCAGGGCCGTCGGTGGCTACACCTTC
.,TRBV6-5,.,13,TRBJ1-2,CASSWAENYGYTF,TGTGCCAGCAGTTGGGCCGAAAACTATGGCTACACCTTC
TRBD1,TRBV28,once,14,TRBJ1-2,CASRRGRPPDGYTF,TGTGCCAGCAGGAGGGGGCGTCCCCCTGATGGCTACACCTTC
.,TRBV24-1,.,14,TRBJ2-1,CATSAYVAGHEQFF,TGTGCCACCAGTGCCTACGTGGCAGGGCACGAGCAGTTCTTC
.,TRBV1,.,14,TRBJ2-1,CTSLSREGHNEQFF,TGCACCAGCCTCTCGCGGGAGGGACACAATGAGCAGTTCTTC
.,TRBV7-9,.,13,TRBJ2-1,CASSLGAYNEQFF,TGTGCCAGCAGCCTTGGGGCGTACAATGAGCAGTTCTTC
TRBD1,TRBV9,.,16,TRBJ1-3,CASSPRTGPAGNTIYF,TGTGCCAGCAGCCCTAGGACAGGGCCGGCTGGAAACACCATATATTTT
.,TRBV23-1,.,15,TRBJ2-7,CASSQKGDLAYEQYF,TGCGCCAGCAGTCAGAAAGGGGATTTAGCCTACGAGCAGTACTTC
.,TRBV5-6,.,13,TRBJ2-5,CASSLPSQETQYF,TGTGCCAGCAGCTTGCCTAGCCAAGAGACCCAGTACTTC
TRBD1,TRBV10-3,.,18,TRBJ2-6,CAISEKGQGATGANVLTF,TGTGCCATCAGTGAAAAGGGACAGGGGGCGACTGGGGCCAACGTCCTGACTTTC
.,TRBV6-6,.,14,TRBJ1-4,CASSYRGFNEKLFF,TGTGCCAGCAGTTACAGGGGGTTTAATGAAAAACTGTTTTTT
TRBD1,TRBV11-2,few,18,TRBJ1-2,CASRTQDLKQGENYGYTF,TGTGCCAGCCGGACACAAGACTTAAAACAGGGGGAAAACTATGGCTACACCTTC
.,TRBV11-2,.,14,TRBJ1-6,CASSSRGNNSPLHF,TGTGCCAGCAGCTCTCGGGGGAATAATTCACCCCTCCACTTT
.,TRBV7-8,.,16,TRBJ1-4,CASSLGIGGLDEKLFF,TGTGCCAGCAGCTTAGGTATCGGGGGTCTGGATGAAAAACTGTTTTTT